This TCR beta chain comes out of a study of T-cell reconstitution after alpha-beta-depleted transplantation in children. Regarding the study as a whole: From surviving recipient T cells and thymic progenitors came the high day-60 TCRbeta diversity observed in some patients. It was reported that alpha-beta T cells came from several hundred expanded graft clones (about two months after transplant). Most T-cell counts and diversity one year after the transplant came from T cells that were newly produced.

The V end was cut by 6 bases, the J end by 8 bases, with 11 bases between. The CDR3 is 12 residues long. Germline-derived CDR1 and CDR2 are SGHVS and FQNEAQ. Unique molecular identifiers were incorporated when the TCRbeta library was constructed. TCRdb used MiXCR to reprocess the PCR reads, holding one entry per CDR3 protein. The sample lists 450,000 to 550,000 distinct CDR3 sequences, about an eighth occurring once. This clonotype occurred a few times. The target antigen is unknown. The chain couples TRBV7-8 to TRBJ1-3; TRBD1 might be the D (6 bases). The sample here was PBMCs, mostly from graft donor cells, taken 180 days after TCRalphabeta/CD19-depleted stem cell transplant. The sequence was obtained from a female patient aged 2 to 10 who had a stem cell transplant for aplastic anemia, so the T cells may come from the graft donor. For the CDR3, the DNA is TGTGCCAGCAGTCGGGACACCCACACCATATATTTT. Amino acid sequence: CASSRDTHTIYF.